Below are 19 T cell receptor beta chains sequenced from a single sample in a study of T cell responses to AZD1222 COVID-19 vaccine (TCRdb year 2021). Libraries were made using the immunoSEQ multiplex PCR assay. The table was pulled from immuneACCESS by TCRdb, which kept in-frame rearrangements only. Such tables lose some clones; where checked, under half of the loss comes from unresolved V genes, and the rest has no known cause. This sample lists 130,000 or so clones; approximately 90% were detected once. The leading ten clones occupy about 3% of the sample. According to the study, the label for this sample's time point signals: about 28 days (+/-7) after the second vaccine dose. Sequenced material: peripheral blood, taken 28 days after the second AZD1222 dose. Every receptor here comes from an adult who received the AZD1222 COVID-19 vaccine.

The rearrangement links TRBV3-1 (or the pseudogene TRBV3-2) to TRBJ1-2, with D uncertain. The CDR3 is made up of 13 amino acids. Trimming removed 6 bases from V and 4 bases from J, with 12 bases in between. CDR1 and CDR2 (germline): LGHDT, YNNKEL (reference sequence). The CDR3 sequence is CASSFGSFYGYTF. The CDR3, as DNA: TGTGCCAGCAGTTTCGGGTCTTTCTATGGCTACACCTTC.

The chain links TRBV7-8 to TRBJ1-5; D gene uncertain. Germline values: CDR1 SGHVS, CDR2 FQNEAQ. The CDR3 runs to 13 residues. The ends were cut back, 5 bases at V and 7 bases at J, with 12 bases in the middle. CDR3 sequence (DNA): TGTGCCAGCAGCCTTGACGGTCCCCAGCCCCAGCATTTT. Translated: CASSLDGPQPQHF.

This chain links TRBV19 with TRBJ1-1; the D gene is possibly TRBD1 (5 bases). Germline V gene lookup returns CDR1 LNHDA and CDR2 SQIVND (reference sequence). The CDR3 extends over 12 amino acids. V dropped 9 bases and J dropped 2 bases, with 10 bases sitting between them. CDR3: CASPGHNTEAFF. CDR3 coding DNA: TGTGCCAGCCCCGGACACAACACTGAAGCTTTCTTT.

On this clone: The junction differs from germline at one of its ends, possibly a read error. The chain carries TRBV30 and TRBJ1-4, with 8 bases aligning to TRBD1. Germline CDR1 GTSNPN, CDR2 SVGIG (reference sequence). The CDR3 sequence is 14 residues long. Here the CDR3 reads CTWSGQGGNEKLFF. The CDR3 nucleotides are TGTACCTGGAGTGGACAGGGTGGTAATGAAAAACTGTTTTTT. The variable domain in full, with the rest retrieved from reference TRBV30 and TRBJ1-4, is SQTIHQWPATLVQPVGSPLSLECTVEGTSNPNLYWYRQAAGRGLQLLFYSVGIGQISSEVPQNLSASRPQDRQFILSSKKLLLSDSGFYLCTWSGQGGNEKLFFGSGTQLSVL.

This sequence joins TRBV11-1 and TRBJ1-1; weak D call: TRBD1 (5 bases). The CDR3 has 15 residues. CDR1 is SGHAT, CDR2 FQDESV, per germline (reference sequence). The V and J ends lost 2 bases and 1 base respectively, with 11 bases between them. CDR3 DNA sequence: TGTGCCAGCAGCTTACTAACCGGGACGAACACTGAAGCTTTCTTT. Translation gives CASSLLTGTNTEAFF.

V gene TRBV6-5 combines with J gene TRBJ2-7, with D unresolved. Trimming cost V 6 bases and J 5 bases, with 8 bases left between them. CDR1 and CDR2 (germline): MNHEY, SVGAGI. This CDR3 has 11 amino acids. The CDR3 DNA sequence: TGTGCCAGCAGCGTTCGGGACGAGCAGTACTTC. Translating gives CASSVRDEQYF.

This clone was found once. The J gene is TRBJ2-3, the V gene TRBV6-5; possible D gene TRBD1, 7 bases. Trimming took 8 bases from V and 2 from J, leaving 14 bases between them. The CDR3 spans 14 residues. Germline V gene data show CDR1 as MNHEY and CDR2 as SVGAGI. CDR3 loop: CASAGTDHTDTQYF. The CDR3 DNA reads TGTGCCAGCGCGGGGACAGATCACACAGATACGCAGTATTTT.

This clone was observed a single time. The V and J genes are TRBV28 and TRBJ2-1; D gene uncertain. Deletions cut 6 bases from V and 5 bases from J, with 8 bases between. Germline CDR1 reads MDHEN; CDR2 reads SYDVKM. This CDR3 is 12 amino acids long. The CDR3 reads CASRLGHNEQFF. CDR3 DNA sequence: TGTGCCAGCAGGCTCGGACACAATGAGCAGTTCTTC.

CDR3: CASKGLGRGNTEAFF. CDR3 coding DNA: TGTGCCAGCAAGGGGCTAGGGCGGGGAAACACTGAAGCTTTCTTT. The rearrangement links TRBV11-1 to TRBJ1-1; tentatively, D is TRBD1 (5 bases). V lost 7 bases and J 2 bases, leaving 17 bases between the germline ends. The CDR3 extends over 15 amino acids. CDR1 is SGHAT and CDR2 is FQDESV in the germline V gene (reference sequence).

The rearrangement links TRBV6-1 to TRBJ1-6; no clear D. The ends were cut back, 0 bases at V and 6 bases at J, with 15 bases in the middle. The CDR3 loop spans 17 amino acids. Germline CDR1 and CDR2: MNHNS and SASEGT. In DNA, the CDR3 is TGTGCCAGCAGTGAAGCTGGGGTGGCCAGATTTAATTCACCCCTCCACTTT. Amino acids: CASSEAGVARFNSPLHF.

The V and J genes are TRBV14 and TRBJ1-1, with D uncertain. Trimming removed 0 bases from V and 1 base from J, with 9 bases in between. The germline CDR1 and CDR2 sequences are SGHDN and FVKESK. This CDR3 has 15 amino acids. CDR3 in amino acids: CASSQETGRNTEAFF. CDR3 nucleotides: TGTGCCAGCAGCCAAGAAACGGGGAGGAACACTGAAGCTTTCTTT.

This rearrangement joins TRBV18 to TRBJ2-5, with 7 bases lining up with TRBD2. The CDR3 extends over 14 amino acids. Germline CDR1 and CDR2: KGHSH and LQKENI. The ends lost 6 bases at V and 2 bases at J; junction bases unmatched: 6. The CDR3 DNA is TGTGCCAGCTCCCTTGGGCGGGGGCAAGAGACCCAGTACTTC. This codes for CASSLGRGQETQYF.

CDR3 sequence: CASSPFRTGDYGYTF. As DNA, the CDR3 is TGTGCCAGCAGCCCCTTTCGGACAGGGGACTATGGCTACACCTTC. This chain connects TRBV7-2 to TRBJ1-2; 9 bases agree with TRBD1. V gave up 5 bases and J gave up 3 bases; unmatched junction bases: 7. The CDR3 spans 15 residues. CDR1 and CDR2 from the germline V gene are SGHTA and FQGNSA.

The V and J genes are TRBV6-5 and TRBJ2-5; 7 bases align to TRBD2. J lost 4 bases, V lost 5 bases, and 4 bases had no gene match. The CDR3 has 13 residues. Germline V gene lookup returns CDR1 MNHEY and CDR2 SVGAGI. Written as DNA, the CDR3 is TGTGCCAGCAGTATGGGGGGGAGAGAGACCCAGTACTTC. Encoded protein: CASSMGGRETQYF.

This clone was counted a single time. This chain links TRBV28 with TRBJ2-3, with D maybe TRBD2 (5 bases). The CDR3 consists of 14 residues. The V and J ends lost 3 bases and 2 bases respectively, with 9 bases between them. CDR1 and CDR2 (germline): MDHEN, SYDVKM. The CDR3 protein is CASSFAGYTDTQYF. For the CDR3, the DNA is TGTGCCAGCAGTTTCGCGGGTTACACAGATACGCAGTATTTT.

The genes are TRBV19 and TRBJ1-5; no clear D gene. Germline V gene data show CDR1 as LNHDA and CDR2 as SQIVND (reference sequence). Trimming cost V 10 bases and J 1 base, with 11 bases left between them. The CDR3 runs to 13 residues. CDR3 sequence: CATKRESNQPQHF. The DNA for the CDR3 is TGTGCCACAAAGAGAGAAAGCAATCAGCCCCAGCATTTT.

The chain joins TRBV6-6 to TRBJ1-5, with a possible D match to TRBD1 (5 bases). CDR3 length equals 15 residues. V lost 6 bases and J 5 bases, leaving 17 bases between the germline ends. The germline CDR1 and CDR2 sequences are MNHNY and SVGAGI (reference sequence). For the CDR3, the DNA is TGTGCCAGCAGGGCGAAGGGGAAACACCATCAGCCCCAGCATTTT. It specifies CASRAKGKHHQPQHF.

This clone was observed once. The CDR3 reads CASSYTNTEAFF. DNA of the CDR3: TGTGCCAGCAGTTACACGAACACTGAAGCTTTCTTT. V and J are TRBV12-3 or TRBV12-4 and TRBJ1-1; D is undetermined. The CDR3 covers 12 residues. The germline V and J ends were trimmed by 4 bases and 1 base, with 4 bases remaining between them.

The count of this clone is one. This chain connects TRBV24-1 to TRBJ2-3; TRBD1 matches at 10 bases. J lost 2 bases, V lost 1 base, and 8 bases had no gene match. The CDR3 runs to 18 residues. Germline-derived CDR1 and CDR2 are KGHDR and SFDVKD. The CDR3 here is CATSDFPGTGVITDTQYF. Written as DNA, the CDR3 is TGTGCCACCAGTGATTTTCCCGGGACAGGGGTGATCACAGATACGCAGTATTTT.